This T cell receptor beta chain was observed in a study of shared clonotypes between healthy human individuals (dated by TCRdb to between 2020 and 2021). In the study overall: Three men and a couple of women, aged 18 to 49 years, made up the cohort. Different laboratories and diverse techniques were used to prepare libraries and sequence TCR repertoires, to increase sequencing depth and limit assay-specific biases. Each donor's leukapheresis produced roughly between about 0.9 and 9.5 billion PBMCs. Blood TCR repertoires of five healthy adults were deeply sequenced to estimate repertoire size and the extent of clonotype sharing between individuals. For each donor, CD4 naive and CD4 memory were each run on three plates, CD8 naive on two plates, and CD8 memory on one plate. Beyond this particular receptor, the publication reports: Pairwise subsampling led to the expectation that sequencing depth would affect the degree of clonotype sharing among donors. Compared with non-shared clonotypes, clonotypes shared by all four sorted-subset donors had higher generation probabilities. The small number of donors limited the genetic and exposure-history diversity represented. Sampling was restricted to blood, and TCR repertoires in tissue are likely to differ from TCR repertoires in blood. Across a few donors, around 5.4% of naive CD4, around 3.3% of naive CD8, about 2.3% of memory CD4, and roughly 0.41% of memory CD8 clonotypes were shared. Estimated clonotype richness was generally larger for naive than for memory subsets. Rarefaction of sorted-subset datasets indicated incomplete sequencing despite the large sequencing depth.

The donors were healthy, HIV-negative adults with no recently reported acute infections or vaccinations. All donors were Caucasian adults living in Nashville, Tennessee, USA. CD4+ T cells were enriched by magnetic negative selection; naive cells were then positively selected on CD45RA, and the negative fraction formed the memory subset. Blood was obtained by leukapheresis, after which PBMCs were separated by Ficoll-Histopaque density gradient centrifugation and cryopreserved in liquid nitrogen vapor phase. Analytical flow cytometry was used to check the purity and quantity of each magnetically sorted T cell population. Each sorted fraction had its genomic DNA isolated and then quantified by UV absorbance on a Nanodrop 2000c. The sample holds a few counts of this clone. There is no known antigen for this receptor. Base quality data are lacking; no much larger clone is found one base away. Using the deep immunoSEQ assay, multiplex PCR amplified TCR CDR3 regions from genomic DNA. Genomic DNA extracted from each cell subset was distributed evenly over all wells of several immunoSEQ 96-well plates, and each plate served as one replicate. For sorted subsets, each replicate PCR was loaded with around 220 ng genomic DNA, equivalent to approximately 27,000 T cell genomes. Purified libraries were measured with a Qubit 3.0 fluorometer, size-checked on a Bioanalyzer 2100, and measured again with the KAPA Library Quantification kit. Every immunoSEQ 96-well plate was sequenced on a dedicated single-read 150-cycle Illumina NextSeq 550 flow cell. Per the authors' processing: Because the immunoSEQ output held only junctional sequences and lacked quality scores, the filtering could not match the filtering applied to full-length reads. To assign V/J genes and CDR3, sequences were annotated against IMGT germline references using PyIR, a Python wrapper for IgBLAST v1.9. Reads were filtered out if the reads had weak V/J assignments (E-value above 1e-6), no CDR3, stop codons, out-of-frame junctions, or ambiguous translated residues. V3J clonotypes were defined by identical inferred V gene, J gene, and CDR3 amino acid sequence. To compute the percentage overlap between repertoires, the number of shared unique clonotypes was divided by the size of the smaller repertoire. Richness of each repertoire was evaluated using RTK rarefaction, the Chao1 estimator, and Recon v2.1 estimates of unobserved clonotypes. OLGA was used to compute generation probabilities for all TCRbeta clonotypes that the gDNA method yielded from four donors. Drawn from immuneACCESS, this table holds only the in-frame rearrangements with V and J called that TCRdb kept. Clones are partly lost; checked studies trace under half to an unresolved V gene and leave the rest unexplained. The V and J calls and clone size were taken over from that table, and D and trimming were inferred from the DNA. In this sample the table shows almost 750,000 clones, roughly two thirds of which occur a single time. Of the sample, under 2% is held by the ten largest clones.

Source material: memory CD4+ T cells sorted from blood. The cell subset or site label, read with the paper, signifies: CD45RA-negative fraction. This TCR came from a woman aged 25 to 39 in good health.

DNA sequence: TGTGCCAGCAGCACAAGCGGGAGCTCCTACAATGAGCAGTTCTTC. Translation gives CASSTSGSSYNEQFF. The sequence links TRBV9 to TRBJ2-1; 8 nucleotides in the junction match TRBD2. V has 4 bases trimmed and J has 0 bases trimmed; junction bases matching no gene number 3. The germline V gene specifies SGDLS as CDR1 and YYNGEE as CDR2. The CDR3 starts with the cysteine, ends with the phenylalanine, and has 15 residues. The read is trimmed to its CDR3 DNA, 45 bases read in frame from base 1.